The TCR beta chain under discussion was sequenced for a study of T cell repertoires in cytomegalovirus infection. Each CDR3 protein gets one entry after TCRdb re-called the reads with MiXCR. The sample holds some 400,000 distinct CDR3 sequences, approximately 30% seen once. The CDR3 totals 13 residues. Germline lookup yields CDR1 SGHTS and CDR2 YDEGEE. V lost 4 bases and J lost 10, with 17 bases in between. The source of this sequence is a human donor in good health (CMV status not recorded). Some clones in this sample may be carry-over from other donors' samples. Sequencing was performed on PBMCs. The chain combines TRBV5-8 with TRBJ1-1; D is unresolved. CDR3 DNA: TGTGCCAGCAGCCGCCGCCGCTTGGAGGTAGCTTTCTTT. Translation: CASSRRRLEVAFF.